This T cell receptor (beta chain) is drawn from a study of T cells in localized non-small cell lung cancer (dated by TCRdb to the early 2020s). Notes on the research overall: The study analyzed T cell repertoires of around 250 early-stage NSCLC patients, comparing tumors and uninvolved tumor-adjacent lungs. A mean age of around 66 years was recorded for the NSCLC patients, of whom more than 120 were male and about a hundred were female. The cohort comprised some 220 treatment-naïve NSCLC patients with resected, localized lung tumors. The investigation overall reported the following: Longer overall survival was associated with higher T cell density in blood, whereas shorter survival was associated with higher clonality in adjacent lung. A median of 57 of the top 100 tumor clones were detected in paired uninvolved adjacent lung, and around 27 of these tumor clones were also found among the top 100 clones of the paired uninvolved adjacent lung. Because of the exploratory design, TCR variables were selected using unadjusted p-values without false-discovery rate correction. Because multi-region tumor sequencing was not done, intratumor heterogeneity could not be ruled out. Uninvolved tumor-adjacent lung showed the highest T cell clonality, higher than tumor, which suggests more focused antigenic responses in the adjacent lung.

At diagnosis, peripheral blood, uninvolved tumor-adjacent lung and tumor were collected and stored as a combination of fresh-frozen and FFPE material. For TCR repertoire profiling, blood samples were analyzed in the form of peripheral blood mononuclear cells. Note on this clone: What antigen it recognizes has not been identified. No quality values exist for individual bases; no much larger clone is one base distant.

Trimmed from V: 2 bases; trimmed from J: 4 bases; junction bases lacking a gene match: 3. CDR1 and CDR2 (LGHNA, YNFKEQ) derive from the germline V gene. Inclusive of the bounding cysteine and phenylalanine, the CDR3 is 17 residues long. The kept DNA is CDR3 alone, 51 bases in frame from the first base. TCR beta CDR3 regions were sequenced from DNA using the immunoSEQ Assay. Processing in the source paper ran as follows. T cell density was computed as TCR beta template counts normalized to usable DNA estimated by amplifying housekeeping genes. The preseqR package was used to estimate richness by extrapolating to 400,000 templates for PBMC samples and to 120,000 templates for tissue samples. Clonality was taken to be one minus Pielou's evenness. Differential abundance testing on productive amino-acid clonotypes, with a minimum total count of 5 and an alpha of 0.1, was used to identify tissue-enriched TCRs. The Jaccard Index and the Morisita Overlap Index were used to quantify repertoire overlap between compartments. GLIPH grouped TCR beta CDR3s together with public tetramer-defined viral CDR3s, and a viral motif had to include at least three viral sequences and show V-gene enrichment. As stored in TCRdb, this immuneACCESS dataset retains in-frame rearrangements with V and J assigned. A fraction of the clones does not appear; measured against another copy, unresolved V genes explain less than half of the discrepancy, and the remainder lacks a known reason. Clone size and the V and J calls come from that table; the DNA yielded D and trimming. The sample data list around 50,000 clones, and approximately 86% of these were observed just once. The ten largest clones represent roughly 16% of the sample.

This TCR derives from a female donor with stage II lung adenocarcinoma. The material was PBMCs, obtained before any cancer treatment. The sequence links TRBV4-2 to TRBJ2-1, and 15 junction bases match TRBD2. Here the CDR3 is given as CASSQPGTSGGYNEQFF. The nucleotide sequence is TGTGCCAGCAGCCAACCCGGGACTAGCGGGGGGTACAATGAGCAGTTCTTC.